Below are 17 T cell receptor beta chains sequenced from a single sample in a study of T cell responses to AZD1222 COVID-19 vaccine. Profiling relied on immunoSEQ multiplex PCR, and the TCRdb table lists in-frame clones only, not all of them. Seen here are about 140,000 clones, 91% observed once, and the top ten hold roughly 7.5%. The material sequenced was peripheral blood, taken 28 days after the second dose of the MenACWY control vaccine. These receptors all stem from an adult who received the MenACWY meningococcal vaccine as a control.

The chain has TRBV6-5 and TRBJ1-1; 7 bases agree with TRBD1. The length of the CDR3 is 15 residues. Germline assignment: CDR1 MNHEY and CDR2 SVGAGI. V trimming: 2 bases; J trimming: 0 bases; junction bases outside the gene matches: 3. The CDR3 spells CASSYGGTVNTEAFF. As DNA, the CDR3 is TGTGCCAGCAGTTACGGTGGGACAGTGAACACTGAAGCTTTCTTT.

V and J are TRBV11-3 and TRBJ2-1, with a possible D match to TRBD2 (5 bases). Trimming stripped 0 bases from V and 0 bases from J, with 12 bases between. The CDR3 has 17 amino acids. Germline V CDR1 and CDR2: SGHNT, YENEEA. CDR3 protein: CASSLDRSGSSYNEQFF. CDR3 nucleotide sequence: TGTGCCAGCAGCTTAGATCGAAGCGGTAGCTCCTACAATGAGCAGTTCTTC. The whole variable domain, remainder taken from reference TRBV11-3 and TRBJ2-1, is EAGVVQSPRYKIIEKKQPVAFWCNPISGHNTLYWYLQNLGQGPELLIRYENEEAVDDSQLPKDRFSAERLKGVDSTLKIQPAELGDSAVYLCASSLDRSGSSYNEQFFGPGTRLTVL.

This sequence joins TRBV27 and TRBJ2-1; TRBD1 aligns across 9 bases. The CDR3 runs to 16 residues. The germline V gene encodes CDR1 MNHEY and CDR2 SMNVEV (reference sequence). After removal of 3 bases from V and 0 bases from J, the junction contained 3 bases not matched to a gene. For the CDR3, the DNA is TGTGCCAGCAGTTTTCGGACAGGGGCCTCCTACAATGAGCAGTTCTTC. This codes for CASSFRTGASYNEQFF.

V is TRBV5-1 and J is TRBJ2-5; a weak D match, TRBD1 (6 bases). Between the trimmed V and J ends, which lost 5 bases and 1 base, there was a span of 12 bases. Germline CDR1 reads SGHRS; CDR2 reads YFSETQ. CDR3 length: 14 residues. The DNA for the CDR3 is TGCGCCAGCAGGCCACAGGGAACCCAAGAGACCCAGTACTTC. It codes for CASRPQGTQETQYF.

The V call is TRBV5-1, the J call TRBJ2-2; 8 bases are shared with TRBD2. Germline CDR1 is SGHRS and CDR2 is YFSETQ. V was pared by 4 bases and J by 3 bases, with 11 bases of the junction left unmatched. CDR3 size: 17 residues. The CDR3 is CASSLAAGGVDTGELFF. CDR3 nucleotide sequence: TGCGCCAGCAGCCTGGCGGCGGGAGGCGTTGACACCGGGGAGCTGTTTTTT.

The chain uses TRBV6-2 or TRBV6-3 and TRBJ2-3; 13 bases align to TRBD2. This CDR3 has 17 residues. Germline values: CDR1 MNHEY, CDR2 SVGEGT. The V segment lost 6 bases and the J segment 5 bases; nucleotides outside the gene matches: 11. The CDR3 loop is CASSPGLAGVLEDTQYF. The DNA for the CDR3 is TGTGCCAGCAGCCCTGGACTAGCGGGAGTTCTTGAAGATACGCAGTATTTT.

This chain links TRBV19 with TRBJ2-3, with D possibly TRBD2 on 6 matching bases. Germline V gene sequence: CDR1 LNHDA, CDR2 SQIVND (reference sequence). CDR3 length: 18 residues. V was shortened by 7 bases and J by 1 base, with 24 bases between the two germline ends. The CDR3 coding sequence is TGTGCCAGTACCCAGAACGCGGGGCCAAGATCCGGCACAGATACGCAGTATTTT. Amino acids: CASTQNAGPRSGTDTQYF.

CDR3 coding DNA: TGTGCCAGCAGTGCAGAGTACAATGAGCAGTTCTTC. It yields the protein CASSAEYNEQFF. The J gene is TRBJ2-1, the V gene TRBV28; D gene ambiguous. The CDR3 covers 12 residues. Germline CDR1 MDHEN, CDR2 SYDVKM. V gave up 5 bases and J gave up 4 bases, with 6 bases separating them. Drawing the rest from reference TRBV28 and TRBJ2-1, the complete variable domain is DVKVTQSSRYLVKRTGEKVFLECVQDMDHENMFWYRQDPGLGLRLIYFSYDVKMKEKGDIPEGYSVSREKKERFSLILESASTNQTSMYLCASSAEYNEQFFGPGTRLTVL.

The gene calls are TRBV19 and TRBJ2-7, with D possibly TRBD1 on 5 matching bases. Germline V gene sequence: CDR1 LNHDA, CDR2 SQIVND (reference sequence). The germline V and J ends were trimmed by 4 bases and 3 bases, with 16 bases remaining between them. CDR3 length equals 15 residues. The CDR3 nucleotides are TGTGCCAGTAGTACAACCAGGGTTGATCGCTACGAGCAGTACTTC. Translated, it gives CASSTTRVDRYEQYF. Using reference TRBV19 and TRBJ2-7 for the parts outside the CDR3, the full variable domain is DGGITQSPKYLFRKEGQNVTLSCEQNLNHDAMYWYRQDPGQGLRLIYYSQIVNDFQKGDIAEGYSVSREKKESFPLTVTSAQKNPTAFYLCASSTTRVDRYEQYFGPGTRLTVT.

This rearrangement joins TRBV19 to TRBJ1-1; D ambiguous. V lost 7 bases and J 1 base, leaving 16 bases between the germline ends. This CDR3 comprises 15 residues. The V gene's germline CDR1 is LNHDA and CDR2 SQIVND (reference sequence). CDR3 sequence: CASTPRLQPNTEAFF. As DNA, the CDR3 is TGTGCCAGTACCCCGCGGTTACAGCCGAACACTGAAGCTTTCTTT.

The chain's CDR3 is CASTKDRGNTEAFF. In DNA, the CDR3 is TGTGCCAGCACTAAGGACAGGGGGAATACTGAAGCTTTCTTT. The chain has TRBV6-5 and TRBJ1-1, with 10 positions matching TRBD1. Germline values: CDR1 MNHEY, CDR2 SVGAGI. The CDR3 is 14 residues long. Losses at the gene ends were 7 bases for V and 5 bases for J; bases not matched to a gene: 7.

The V and J genes are TRBV7-2 and TRBJ2-7; D remains ambiguous. The CDR3 runs to 15 residues. The germline gives CDR1 SGHTA, CDR2 FQGNSA. With 0 bases removed from V and 2 bases from J, the gap between germline ends came to 11 bases. The CDR3 here is CASSLARTTAYEQYF. The CDR3 DNA reads TGTGCCAGCAGCTTAGCCCGCACAACCGCCTACGAGCAGTACTTC. Variable domain in full (rest from reference TRBV7-2 and TRBJ2-7): GAGVSQSPSNKVTEKGKDVELRCDPISGHTALYWYRQSLGQGLEFLIYFQGNSAPDKSGLPSDRFSAERTGGSVSTLTIQRTQQEDSAVYLCASSLARTTAYEQYFGPGTRLTVT.

The V and J genes are TRBV5-5 and TRBJ1-6; possibly TRBD1 for D (5 bases). Trimming shortened V by 2 bases and J by 14 bases, and 17 bases separated the two germline ends. Germline values: CDR1 SGHKS, CDR2 YYEKEE (reference sequence). This CDR3 contains 14 residues. CDR3 sequence: CASSLRDGQFSLHF. CDR3 DNA: TGTGCCAGCAGCTTACGGGACGGGCAATTTTCCCTCCACTTT.

This chain uses TRBV7-9 with TRBJ2-7; TRBD1 aligns across 7 bases. The CDR3 is made up of 15 amino acids. Germline V lookup: CDR1 SEHNR, CDR2 FQNEAQ (reference sequence). The trim removed 4 bases at V and 7 bases at J, leaving 13 bases unmatched. As DNA, the CDR3 is TGTGCCAGCAGCTCCTCCGGGACAGAAGGGTGGGAGCAGTACTTC. Translating gives CASSSSGTEGWEQYF.

J is TRBJ1-1 and V is TRBV11-1; D remains ambiguous. Trimming left V 2 bases short and J 1 base short, with 8 bases between. Germline V gene lookup returns CDR1 SGHAT and CDR2 FQDESV (reference sequence). The CDR3 sequence is 14 residues long. CDR3 nucleotides: TGTGCCAGCAGCTTAATGATGGGGAACACTGAAGCTTTCTTT. Protein: CASSLMMGNTEAFF.

The chain links TRBV3-1 (or the pseudogene TRBV3-2) to TRBJ2-2, with TRBD1 as a possible D gene (6 bases). Germline lookup yields CDR1 LGHDT and CDR2 YNNKEL (reference sequence). There are 19 residues in the CDR3. The V and J ends lost 3 bases and 2 bases respectively, with 22 bases between them. CDR3 residues: CASSHTQFTGTRNTGELFF. The CDR3 DNA follows: TGTGCCAGCAGCCACACCCAATTTACAGGGACCCGAAACACCGGGGAGCTGTTTTTT.

The chain recombines TRBV28 with TRBJ2-7; 13 positions match TRBD2. CDR1 and CDR2 from the germline V gene are MDHEN and SYDVKM. V gave up 2 bases and J gave up 2 bases; unmatched junction bases: 0. The CDR3 length is 15 residues. The CDR3 nucleotides read TGTGCCAGCAGTTTAGGGACTAGCGGGGCCTACGAGCAGTACTTC. It specifies CASSLGTSGAYEQYF.